This TCR beta chain was retrieved from a study of molecular identifiers for immune sequencing clone quantification. Study results and caveats: Clones above 20 RNA copies contained over 99% of effector molecules and under 1% of naive molecules. With a barcode shared among identical TCR molecules, highly expanded clone sizes could be underestimated.

Worth noting for this clonotype: The target antigen is unknown.

Sorting isolated naive CD8 T cells as CD8+CD4-CCR7+CD45RA+ events. TCRdb re-derived calls from the PCR reads in MiXCR, one entry per CDR3 protein. The table records some 580,000 distinct CDR3 sequences, about 25% of them present only once. The CDR3 extends over 14 amino acids. V was shortened by 5 bases and J by 8 bases, with 18 bases between the two germline ends. This chain links TRBV12-3 or TRBV12-4 with TRBJ1-1; a possible D gene is TRBD1 (5 bases). The receptor comes from a human donor in good health. Some libraries in this study had Jurkat cell RNA spiked in. Material: naive CD8+ T cells from blood, with Jurkat cell RNA spiked in. The sample's subset: FACS-sorted CD8+CD4-CCR7+CD45RA+ naive T cells. Here the CDR3 reads CASSHGPRESEAFF. CDR3 coding DNA: TGTGCCAGCAGTCACGGCCCCAGGGAGTCGGAAGCTTTCTTT.